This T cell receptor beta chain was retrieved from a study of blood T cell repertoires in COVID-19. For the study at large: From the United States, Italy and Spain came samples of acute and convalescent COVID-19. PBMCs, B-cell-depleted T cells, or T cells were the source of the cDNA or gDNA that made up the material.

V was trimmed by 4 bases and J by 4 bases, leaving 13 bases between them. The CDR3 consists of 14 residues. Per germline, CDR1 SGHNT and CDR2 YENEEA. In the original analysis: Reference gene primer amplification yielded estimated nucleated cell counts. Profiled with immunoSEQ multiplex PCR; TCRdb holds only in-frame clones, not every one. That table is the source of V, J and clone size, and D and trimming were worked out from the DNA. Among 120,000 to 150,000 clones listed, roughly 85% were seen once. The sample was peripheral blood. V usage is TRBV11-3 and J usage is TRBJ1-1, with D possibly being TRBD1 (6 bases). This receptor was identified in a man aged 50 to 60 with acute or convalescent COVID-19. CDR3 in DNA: TGTGCCAGCAGCTCGGGACAACGGGCCACTGAAGCTTTCTTT. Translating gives CASSSGQRATEAFF.